A selection of T cell receptor beta chains follows, all from one sample in a study of cytomegalovirus exposure and HLA in healthy donors. TCRdb's table, derived via immunoSEQ multiplex PCR, lists solely in-frame clones and lacks some. Here the sample spans tens of thousands of clones, just over 70% being singletons. Input material: PBMCs. The source of these receptors is a man aged 55 to 70 in good health and CMV-seropositive. CDR3s include the opening cysteine and the closing phenylalanine or tryptophan. Each record gives: CDR3 DNA, CDR3 protein, CDR3 length, J gene, V gene, D gene, clone size. D genes are given only for firm matches. Size is stated for part of the rows, as once, few or many counts, or as a class when the clone is expanded.

TGTGCCAGCAGCCCGGGGACAGGGTACTATGGCTACACCTTC | CASSPGTGYYGYTF | 14 | TRBJ1-2 | TRBV7-2 | TRBD1 | NA
TGTGCCAGCAGTGATGGGACAGTCCTCTTCGAGCAGTACTTC | CASSDGTVLFEQYF | 14 | TRBJ2-7 | TRBV25-1 | TRBD1 | NA
TGCGCCAGCAGCTTGGTAGGGACAGGGGGCGTTCGGCAAGAGACCCAGTACTTC | CASSLVGTGGVRQETQYF | 18 | TRBJ2-5 | TRBV5-1 | TRBD1 | NA
TGTGCCAGCAGCTTAACAGTAGCGGGAGGGAATGAGCAGTTCTTC | CASSLTVAGGNEQFF | 15 | TRBJ2-1 | TRBV7-3 | TRBD2 | once
TGCGCCAGCAGCTTGGGGGCCTACGAGCAGTACTTC | CASSLGAYEQYF | 12 | TRBJ2-7 | TRBV5-1 | NA | NA
TGCGCCAGCAGCCCCCGGGACAGCAGTTACGAGCAGTACTTC | CASSPRDSSYEQYF | 14 | TRBJ2-7 | TRBV4-1 | TRBD1 | NA
TGTGCCTGGAAATCGGGGGATACGCAGTATTTT | CAWKSGDTQYF | 11 | TRBJ2-3 | TRBV30 | NA | NA
TGTGCCTGGAGTGTGGGCGAAACCTACGAGCAGTACTTC | CAWSVGETYEQYF | 13 | TRBJ2-7 | TRBV30 | NA | NA
TGCGCCAGCAGCCAGCCAGCGGGGGGCTCCAGCTCCTACGAGCAGTACTTC | CASSQPAGGSSSYEQYF | 17 | TRBJ2-7 | TRBV4-1 | TRBD2 | NA
TGTGCCAGCAGCTTAAACGGGGGGTCGAATCAGCCCCAGCATTTT | CASSLNGGSNQPQHF | 15 | TRBJ1-5 | TRBV11-2 | NA | NA
TGTGCCAGCAGCGACAGGCCTAGCAATCTAGATACGCAGTATTTT | CASSDRPSNLDTQYF | 15 | TRBJ2-3 | TRBV6-5 | NA | NA
TGTGCCAGCACACAGGGGAAGGAGCAGTACTTC | CASTQGKEQYF | 11 | TRBJ2-7 | TRBV4-2 | TRBD1 | NA
TGTGCCACCGCACAGGGTGTGGAAGCTTTCTTT | CATAQGVEAFF | 11 | TRBJ1-1 | TRBV19 | NA | NA
TGTGCCAGTAGTATAGTTCGGACAGGATGGGGCAATCAGCCCCAGCATTTT | CASSIVRTGWGNQPQHF | 17 | TRBJ1-5 | TRBV19 | TRBD1 | NA
TGTGCCATCAGTGGGGGGCACAGGGCAACTTACGAGCAGTACTTC | CAISGGHRATYEQYF | 15 | TRBJ2-7 | TRBV10-3 | NA | NA
TGTGCCAGCAGTTGGACCCTAACGGGGGCCAAAAACATTCAGTACTTC | CASSWTLTGAKNIQYF | 16 | TRBJ2-4 | TRBV27 | NA | NA
TGTGCCAGCAGCGTAGCCGGGACAGCAGCTAACTATGGCTACACCTTC | CASSVAGTAANYGYTF | 16 | TRBJ1-2 | TRBV9 | TRBD1 | once
TGTGCCAGCAGCTACAGGGAATTAGCCGCTGAAGCTTTCTTT | CASSYRELAAEAFF | 14 | TRBJ1-1 | TRBV7-9 | NA | NA
TGTGCCAGCAGCCAAGAAACCGGGACTAGCGGGTACAATGAGCAGTTCTTC | CASSQETGTSGYNEQFF | 17 | TRBJ2-1 | TRBV4-2 | TRBD2 | few
TGCGCCAGCAGTCGGGAGGGTGAAGCTTTCTTT | CASSREGEAFF | 11 | TRBJ1-1 | TRBV5-1 | NA | NA
TGTGCCAGCTTACAGGGGGCTAACACCGGGGAGCTGTTTTTT | CASLQGANTGELFF | 14 | TRBJ2-2 | TRBV21-1 | NA | NA
TGTGCCAGCAGCTCCGACAGGGAGGCCGGTTCACCCCTCCACTTT | CASSSDREAGSPLHF | 15 | TRBJ1-6 | TRBV7-9 | TRBD1 | few
TGTGCCAGCAGCTTGGGCCCGGGACTAGCCGGCATTCAGTACTTC | CASSLGPGLAGIQYF | 15 | TRBJ2-4 | TRBV5-6 | TRBD2 | NA
TGTGCCAGCAGCTTAGTCCCGAGCTACGAGCAGTACTTC | CASSLVPSYEQYF | 13 | TRBJ2-7 | TRBV7-9 | NA | NA
TGCGCCAGCAGTTCCGGGACAGGGGTATTGGACTATGGCTACACCTTC | CASSSGTGVLDYGYTF | 16 | TRBJ1-2 | TRBV4-1 | TRBD1 | NA